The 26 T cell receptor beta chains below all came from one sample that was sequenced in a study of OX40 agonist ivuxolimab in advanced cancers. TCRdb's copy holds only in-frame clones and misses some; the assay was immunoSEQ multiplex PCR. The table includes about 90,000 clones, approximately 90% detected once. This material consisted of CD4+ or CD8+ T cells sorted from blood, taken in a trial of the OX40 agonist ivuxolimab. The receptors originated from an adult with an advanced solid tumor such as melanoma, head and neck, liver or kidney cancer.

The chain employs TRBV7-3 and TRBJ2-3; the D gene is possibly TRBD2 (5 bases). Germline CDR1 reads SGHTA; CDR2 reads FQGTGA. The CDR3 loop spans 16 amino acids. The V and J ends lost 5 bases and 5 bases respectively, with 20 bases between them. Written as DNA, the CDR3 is TGTGCCAGCAGCCCCACTGGACGGGTGGCGGGAGATACGCAGTATTTT. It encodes CASSPTGRVAGDTQYF. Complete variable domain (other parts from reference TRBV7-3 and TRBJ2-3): GAGVSQTPSNKVTEKGKYVELRCDPISGHTALYWYRQSLGQGPEFLIYFQGTGAADDSGLPNDRFFAVRPEGSVSTLKIQRTERGDSAVYLCASSPTGRVAGDTQYFGPGTRLTVL.

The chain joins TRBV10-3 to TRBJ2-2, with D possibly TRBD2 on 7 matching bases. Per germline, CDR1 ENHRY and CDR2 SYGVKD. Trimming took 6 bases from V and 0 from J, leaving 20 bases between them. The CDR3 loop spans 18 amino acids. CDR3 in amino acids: CAIRRYIQGGANTGELFF. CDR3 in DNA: TGTGCCATCAGAAGATATATACAGGGAGGGGCGAACACCGGGGAGCTGTTTTTT.

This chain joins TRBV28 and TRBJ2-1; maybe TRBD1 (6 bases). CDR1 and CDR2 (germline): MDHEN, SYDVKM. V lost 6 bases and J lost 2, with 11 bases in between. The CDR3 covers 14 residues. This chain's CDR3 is CASRSRGTYNEQFF. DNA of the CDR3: TGTGCCAGCAGGTCCAGGGGCACCTACAATGAGCAGTTCTTC.

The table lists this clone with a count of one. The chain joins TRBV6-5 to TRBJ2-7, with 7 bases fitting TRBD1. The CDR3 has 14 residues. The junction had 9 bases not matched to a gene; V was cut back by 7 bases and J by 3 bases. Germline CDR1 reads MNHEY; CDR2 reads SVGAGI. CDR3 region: CASTQPGQIYEQYF. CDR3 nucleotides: TGTGCCAGCACCCAACCGGGACAGATCTACGAGCAGTACTTC.

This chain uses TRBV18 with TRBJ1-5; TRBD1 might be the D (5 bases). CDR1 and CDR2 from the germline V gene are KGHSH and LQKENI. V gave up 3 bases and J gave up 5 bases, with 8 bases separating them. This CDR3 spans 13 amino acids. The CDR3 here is CASSPDRDQPQHF. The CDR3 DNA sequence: TGTGCCAGCTCACCCGACAGAGATCAGCCCCAGCATTTT.

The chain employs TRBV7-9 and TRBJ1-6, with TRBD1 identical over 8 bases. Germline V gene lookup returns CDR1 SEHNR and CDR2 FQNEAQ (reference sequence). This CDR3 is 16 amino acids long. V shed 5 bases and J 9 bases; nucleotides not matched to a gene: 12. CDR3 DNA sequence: TGTGCCAGCAGCCTCGGACAGGGAGGAATGAGTTCACCCCTCCACTTT. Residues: CASSLGQGGMSSPLHF.

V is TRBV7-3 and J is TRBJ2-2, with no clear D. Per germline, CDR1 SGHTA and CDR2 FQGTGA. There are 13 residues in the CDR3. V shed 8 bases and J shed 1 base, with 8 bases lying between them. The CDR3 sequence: CASALLNTGELFF. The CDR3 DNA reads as TGTGCCAGCGCGCTGTTGAACACCGGGGAGCTGTTTTTT.

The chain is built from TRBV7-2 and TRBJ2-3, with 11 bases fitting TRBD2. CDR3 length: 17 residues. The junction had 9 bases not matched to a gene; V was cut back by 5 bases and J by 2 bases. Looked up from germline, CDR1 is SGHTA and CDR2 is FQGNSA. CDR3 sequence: CASSPRGTSGFTDTQYF. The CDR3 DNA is TGTGCCAGCAGCCCCCGAGGGACTAGCGGATTCACAGATACGCAGTATTTT.

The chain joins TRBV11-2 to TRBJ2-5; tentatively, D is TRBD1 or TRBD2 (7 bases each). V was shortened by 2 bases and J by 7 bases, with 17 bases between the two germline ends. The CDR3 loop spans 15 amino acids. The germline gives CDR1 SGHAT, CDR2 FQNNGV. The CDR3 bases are TGTGCCAGCAGCTTAACCAGGGGGGGGACGGGGACCCAGTACTTC. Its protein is CASSLTRGGTGTQYF.

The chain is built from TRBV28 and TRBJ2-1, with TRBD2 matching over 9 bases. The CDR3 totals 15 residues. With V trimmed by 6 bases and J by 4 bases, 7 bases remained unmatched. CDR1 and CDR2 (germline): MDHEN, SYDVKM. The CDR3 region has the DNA TGTGCCAGCAGCGTAGCGGGAGCCCGATACAATGAGCAGTTCTTC. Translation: CASSVAGARYNEQFF.

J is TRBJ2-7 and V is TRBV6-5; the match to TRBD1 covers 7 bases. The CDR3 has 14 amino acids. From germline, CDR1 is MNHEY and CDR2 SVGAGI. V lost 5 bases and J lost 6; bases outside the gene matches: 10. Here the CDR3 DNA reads TGTGCCAGCAGTACCGGGACAGAGCTCGGCGAGCAGTACTTC. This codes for CASSTGTELGEQYF.

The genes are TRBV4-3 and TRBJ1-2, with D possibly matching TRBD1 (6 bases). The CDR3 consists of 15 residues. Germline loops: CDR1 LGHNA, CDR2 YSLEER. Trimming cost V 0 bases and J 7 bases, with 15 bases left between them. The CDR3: CASSQDPKGVRGYTF. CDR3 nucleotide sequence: TGCGCCAGCAGCCAAGATCCAAAGGGGGTACGTGGCTACACCTTC.

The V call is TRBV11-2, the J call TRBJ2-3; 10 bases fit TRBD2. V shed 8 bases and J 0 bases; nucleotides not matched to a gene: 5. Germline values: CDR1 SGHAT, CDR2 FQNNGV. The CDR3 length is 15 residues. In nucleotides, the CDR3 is TGTGCCAGCCAGGGACTAGCGTCGAGCACAGATACGCAGTATTTT. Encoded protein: CASQGLASSTDTQYF.

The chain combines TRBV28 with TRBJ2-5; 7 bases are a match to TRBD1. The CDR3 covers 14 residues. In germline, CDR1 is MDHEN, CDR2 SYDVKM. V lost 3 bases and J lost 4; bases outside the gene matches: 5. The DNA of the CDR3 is TGTGCCAGCAGTTTGGCACAGGGGCGAGAGACCCAGTACTTC. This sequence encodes CASSLAQGRETQYF.

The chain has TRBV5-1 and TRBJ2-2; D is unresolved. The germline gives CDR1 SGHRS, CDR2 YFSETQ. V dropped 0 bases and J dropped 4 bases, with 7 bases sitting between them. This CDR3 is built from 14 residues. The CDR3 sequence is CASSLVSFTGELFF. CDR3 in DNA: TGCGCCAGCAGCTTGGTGTCTTTCACCGGGGAGCTGTTTTTT.

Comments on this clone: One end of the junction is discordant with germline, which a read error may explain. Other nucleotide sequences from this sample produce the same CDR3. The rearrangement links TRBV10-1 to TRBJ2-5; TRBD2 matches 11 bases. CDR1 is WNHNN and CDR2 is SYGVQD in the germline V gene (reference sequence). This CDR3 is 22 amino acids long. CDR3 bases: TGCGCCAGCAGTGAGATGGGGGGAGGGCCAAAAAATCTAGCGGGAGGAGAAGAGACCCAATACTTC. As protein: CASSEMGGGPKNLAGGEETQYF.

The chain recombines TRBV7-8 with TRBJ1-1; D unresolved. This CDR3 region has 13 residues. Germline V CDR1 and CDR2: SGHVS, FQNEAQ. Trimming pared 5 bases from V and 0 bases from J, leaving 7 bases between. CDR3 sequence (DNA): TGTGCCAGCAGCCAAGACCTGAACACTGAAGCTTTCTTT. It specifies CASSQDLNTEAFF. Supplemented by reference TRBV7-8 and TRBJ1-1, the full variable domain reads GAGVSQSPRYKVAKRGQDVALRCDPISGHVSLFWYQQALGQGPEFLTYFQNEAQLDKSGLPSDRFFAERPEGSVSTLKIQRTQQEDSAVYLCASSQDLNTEAFFGQGTRLTVV.

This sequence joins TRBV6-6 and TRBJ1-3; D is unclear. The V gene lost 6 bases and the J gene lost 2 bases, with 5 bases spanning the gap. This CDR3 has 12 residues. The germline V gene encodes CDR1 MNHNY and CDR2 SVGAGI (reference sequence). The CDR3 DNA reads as TGTGCCAGCAGGGACCCTGGAAACACCATATATTTT. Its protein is CASRDPGNTIYF.

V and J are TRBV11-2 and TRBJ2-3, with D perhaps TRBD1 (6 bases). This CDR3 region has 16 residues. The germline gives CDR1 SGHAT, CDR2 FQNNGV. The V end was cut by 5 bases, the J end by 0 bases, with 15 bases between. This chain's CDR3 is CASSPRIQGSTDTQYF. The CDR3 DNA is TGTGCCAGCAGCCCCAGAATACAGGGTAGCACAGATACGCAGTATTTT.

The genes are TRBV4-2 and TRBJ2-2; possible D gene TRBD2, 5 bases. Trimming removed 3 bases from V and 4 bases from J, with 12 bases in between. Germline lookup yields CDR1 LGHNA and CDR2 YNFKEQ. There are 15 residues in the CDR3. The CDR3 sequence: CASSQGVQVTGELFF. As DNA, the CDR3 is TGTGCCAGCAGCCAGGGAGTCCAGGTCACCGGGGAGCTGTTTTTT.

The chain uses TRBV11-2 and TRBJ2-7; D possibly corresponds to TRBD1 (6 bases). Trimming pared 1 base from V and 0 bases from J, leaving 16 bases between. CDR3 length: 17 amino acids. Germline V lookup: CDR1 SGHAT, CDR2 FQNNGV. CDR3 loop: CASSLVGRGIGSYEQYF. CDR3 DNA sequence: TGTGCCAGCAGCTTAGTTGGCAGGGGAATTGGCTCCTACGAGCAGTACTTC.

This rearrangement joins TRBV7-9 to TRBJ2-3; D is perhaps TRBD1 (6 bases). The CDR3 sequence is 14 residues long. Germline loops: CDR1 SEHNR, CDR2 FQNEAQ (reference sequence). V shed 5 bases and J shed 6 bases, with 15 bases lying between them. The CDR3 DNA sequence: TGTGCCAGCAGCACGACGGACAGTGGGGATACGCAGTATTTT. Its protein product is CASSTTDSGDTQYF.

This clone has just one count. CDR3 protein: CASSFTGGGRSTEAFF. The CDR3 DNA sequence: TGTGCCAGCAGCTTCACCGGGGGGGGGCGAAGCACTGAAGCTTTCTTT. The chain joins TRBV11-2 to TRBJ1-1; a possible D gene is TRBD1 (6 bases). This CDR3 has 16 amino acids. Per the germline V gene, CDR1 is SGHAT and CDR2 is FQNNGV. V was trimmed by 3 bases and J by 4 bases, leaving 18 bases between them.

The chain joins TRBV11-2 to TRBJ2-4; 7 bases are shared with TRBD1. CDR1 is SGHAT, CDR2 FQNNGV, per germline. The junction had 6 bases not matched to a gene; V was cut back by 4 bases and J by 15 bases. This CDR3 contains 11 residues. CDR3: CASSSTGQRYF. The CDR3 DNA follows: TGTGCCAGCAGCTCAACGGGACAGAGGTACTTC.

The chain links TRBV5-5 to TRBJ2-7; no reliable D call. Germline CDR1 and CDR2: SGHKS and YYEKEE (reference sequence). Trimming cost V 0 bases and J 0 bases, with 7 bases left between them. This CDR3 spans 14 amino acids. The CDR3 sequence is CASSLGTYSYEQYF. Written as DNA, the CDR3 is TGTGCCAGCAGCTTGGGGACGTACTCCTACGAGCAGTACTTC.

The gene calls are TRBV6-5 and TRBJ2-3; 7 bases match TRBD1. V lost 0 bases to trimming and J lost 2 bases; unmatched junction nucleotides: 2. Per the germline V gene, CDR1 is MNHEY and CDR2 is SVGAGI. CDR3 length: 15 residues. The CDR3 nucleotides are TGTGCCAGCAGTTACTCGACAGGGAACACAGATACGCAGTATTTT. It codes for CASSYSTGNTDTQYF.